One sample yielded the 9 T cell receptor beta chains listed below, sequenced in a study of T cell responses to AZD1222 COVID-19 vaccine. Sequencing was performed with immunoSEQ multiplex PCR; in TCRdb, only in-frame clones are kept and a portion is missing. Among 100,000 to 150,000 clones listed, around 83% were seen once. The sample was peripheral blood, taken 28 days after the second AZD1222 dose. The receptors come from an adult who received the AZD1222 COVID-19 vaccine.

This chain joins TRBV5-5 and TRBJ1-6; 9 positions agree with TRBD1. This CDR3 contains 15 residues. Trimming removed 4 bases from V and 9 bases from J; junction bases left unmatched: 8. Germline V gives CDR1 SGHKS, CDR2 YYEKEE (reference sequence). The chain's CDR3 is CASSGKTGGFSPLHF. The CDR3 bases are TGTGCCAGCAGCGGAAAGACAGGGGGTTTTTCACCCCTCCACTTT.

The V and J genes are TRBV5-5 and TRBJ1-5; a weak D match, TRBD1 (5 bases). The CDR3 extends over 15 amino acids. Germline V lookup: CDR1 SGHKS, CDR2 YYEKEE (reference sequence). The V end was cut by 5 bases, the J end by 2 bases, with 14 bases between. CDR3 DNA sequence: TGTGCCAGCAGTACGGGACCGGGGCGCAATCAGCCCCAGCATTTT. Protein sequence: CASSTGPGRNQPQHF.

This sequence joins TRBV27 and TRBJ1-6; 7 nucleotides match TRBD1. V lost 4 bases and J lost 2; bases outside the gene matches: 2. Germline CDR1 is MNHEY and CDR2 is SMNVEV (reference sequence). The CDR3 is 15 residues long. CDR3 region: CASSYRGTYNSPLHF. The CDR3 DNA follows: TGTGCCAGCAGTTACAGGGGAACCTATAATTCACCCCTCCACTTT.

The gene calls are TRBV11-2 and TRBJ1-5; weak D call: TRBD1 (6 bases). Trimming pared 0 bases from V and 9 bases from J, leaving 15 bases between. Germline CDR1 reads SGHAT; CDR2 reads FQNNGV. This CDR3 is 15 amino acids long. CDR3 bases: TGTGCCAGCAGCTTAGATTCCCCGGGACAAGCGCCCCAGCATTTT. It yields the protein CASSLDSPGQAPQHF. The entire variable domain, with the rest obtained from reference TRBV11-2 and TRBJ1-5, is as follows: EAGVAQSPRYKIIEKRQSVAFWCNPISGHATLYWYQQILGQGPKLLIQFQNNGVVDDSQLPKDRFSAERLKGVDSTLKIQPAKLEDSAVYLCASSLDSPGQAPQHFGDGTRLSIL.

The chain uses TRBV30 and TRBJ1-1, with 7 bases that match TRBD1. The CDR3 totals 13 residues. V was clipped by 3 bases and J by 4 bases; unmatched bases: 5. The V gene's germline CDR1 is GTSNPN and CDR2 SVGIG (reference sequence). The DNA for the CDR3 is TGTGCCTGGAGCGAAGACAGGGTCACTGAAGCTTTCTTT. Residues: CAWSEDRVTEAFF. The whole variable domain, remainder taken from reference TRBV30 and TRBJ1-1, is SQTIHQWPATLVQPVGSPLSLECTVEGTSNPNLYWYRQAAGRGLQLLFYSVGIGQISSEVPQNLSASRPQDRQFILSSKKLLLSDSGFYLCAWSEDRVTEAFFGQGTRLTVV.

This clone has just one count. The V call is TRBV6-5, the J call TRBJ2-2, with TRBD2 matching over 7 bases. V was clipped by 0 bases and J by 5 bases; unmatched bases: 3. The CDR3 runs 15 residues. CDR1 and CDR2 from the germline V gene are MNHEY and SVGAGI. The CDR3 DNA is TGTGCCAGCAGTTACTCGAGGCGGGGGACCGGGGAGCTGTTTTTT. It is translated as CASSYSRRGTGELFF.

The V call is TRBV7-9, the J call TRBJ1-6, with 7 bases identical to TRBD1. Germline V gene data show CDR1 as SEHNR and CDR2 as FQNEAQ (reference sequence). The V gene end was trimmed by 5 bases and the J gene end by 6 bases; junction bases not matched to a gene: 10. There are 16 residues in the CDR3. CDR3 sequence: CASSPTTGNTNSPLHF. The CDR3 nucleotides read TGTGCCAGCAGCCCCACGACAGGGAATACTAATTCACCCCTCCACTTT.

The CDR3 loop is CASSPGTVNTEAFF. The DNA of the CDR3 is TGTGCCAGCAGCCCTGGGACAGTCAACACTGAAGCTTTCTTT. This chain uses TRBV7-2 with TRBJ1-1; 7 bases match TRBD1. CDR1 and CDR2 from the germline V gene are SGHTA and FQGNSA. The CDR3 is 14 residues long. J was trimmed by 2 bases and V by 5 bases; bases with no gene match: 5.

The rearrangement joins TRBV7-3 to TRBJ2-2; the D gene is possibly TRBD1 (6 bases). V was cut by 7 bases and J by 6 bases, with 15 bases left in between. CDR3 length equals 14 residues. CDR1 is SGHTA, CDR2 FQGTGA, per germline. The DNA of the CDR3 is TGTGCCAGCACCAACACAGGGTTCGCCGGGGAGCTGTTTTTT. The encoded protein is CASTNTGFAGELFF.